This paragraph reports one T cell receptor (beta chain). Its antigen is as yet unknown. The sample is drawn from a study of cytomegalovirus exposure and HLA in healthy donors. Study results and caveats: When analyzed later, a missense DCLRE1C variant was found to be linked to TCR beta V- and J-gene trimming. Further analysis, carried out later, found HLA-associated TCR beta chains more clonally expanded than equally common other chains.

Germline assignment: CDR1 MDHEN and CDR2 SYDVKM. The CDR3 has 12 residues. Healthy bone marrow donors supplied every sample. PCR was performed using 60 Vbeta and 13 Jbeta primers. The protocol was immunoSEQ multiplex PCR, while the TCRdb copy is restricted to in-frame clones and leaves out a portion. The sample includes roughly 99,000 clones, about 85% seen only once; the top ten take 2% to 2.5%. This chain links TRBV28 with TRBJ1-1; TRBD1 might be the D (6 bases). The source is a man aged 30 to 45 in good health and CMV-seronegative. The sample taken for sequencing was PBMCs. The CDR3 coding sequence is TGTGCGGGGGGGACACCCCACCATGAAGCTTTCTTT. Its protein is CAGGTPHHEAFF.